This T cell receptor beta chain was retrieved from a study of control samples from healthy donors and cancer patients. The germline V gene encodes CDR1 MNHEY and CDR2 SVGAGI. V dropped 6 bases and J dropped 6 bases, with 17 bases sitting between them. This CDR3 is 14 amino acids long. Profiling relied on immunoSEQ multiplex PCR, and the TCRdb table lists in-frame clones only, not all of them. The sample table sets out approximately 190,000 clones. The receptor was derived from a woman aged 30 to 39 in good health. The sample consisted of blood. This rearrangement joins TRBV6-5 to TRBJ1-2; D unresolved. CDR3: CASRTRLEANGYTF. CDR3 DNA: TGTGCCAGCAGGACCAGACTTGAAGCGAATGGCTACACCTTC.